This is a list of T cell receptor beta chains from one sample in a study of blood T cell repertoires in COVID-19. Generated by immunoSEQ multiplex PCR, the TCRdb table keeps only in-frame clones and is missing some. The sample contains 430,000 or so clones, around nine tenths of which appear only once. Sequencing was carried out using peripheral blood. The receptors shown here come from a man aged 18 to 29 with COVID-19, enrolled during active disease. Both conserved end residues are part of each CDR3. The D gene is left open where the match is weak. Expanded clones are given a class, and other clones once, few, many or no size at all.

D gene: -; V gene: TRBV7-9; clone size: few; J gene: TRBJ2-2; CDR3 length: 14; CDR3 DNA: TGTGCCAGCAGCTTCCCCCTTCTGACCGGGGAGCTGTTTTTT; CDR3 protein: CASSFPLLTGELFF
D gene: -; V gene: TRBV5-5; clone size: -; J gene: TRBJ2-6; CDR3 length: 15; CDR3 DNA: TGTGCCAGCAGCCGGGGTGGGAATGGGGCCAACGTCCTGACTTTC; CDR3 protein: CASSRGGNGANVLTF
D gene: -; V gene: TRBV27; clone size: -; J gene: TRBJ2-7; CDR3 length: 13; CDR3 DNA: TGTGCCAGCAGTTTTAGACTAGACCACGAGCAGTACTTC; CDR3 protein: CASSFRLDHEQYF
D gene: -; V gene: TRBV6-5; clone size: -; J gene: TRBJ1-1; CDR3 length: 15; CDR3 DNA: TGTGCCAGCAGTTACGGCCGTGGTTTCCGCACTGAAGCTTTCTTT; CDR3 protein: CASSYGRGFRTEAFF
D gene: -; V gene: TRBV5-8; clone size: -; J gene: TRBJ2-7; CDR3 length: 13; CDR3 DNA: TGTGCCAGCAGCCTTACACAAACCTACGAGCAGTACTTC; CDR3 protein: CASSLTQTYEQYF
D gene: TRBD2; V gene: TRBV5-1; clone size: -; J gene: TRBJ2-1; CDR3 length: 14; CDR3 DNA: TGCGCCAGCAGCTGGGGACTAGCCGAGAATGAGCAGTTCTTC; CDR3 protein: CASSWGLAENEQFF
D gene: TRBD2; V gene: TRBV28; clone size: once; J gene: TRBJ2-5; CDR3 length: 15; CDR3 DNA: TGTGCCAGCAAAATAGCGGGGAACGACCAAGAGACCCAGTACTTC; CDR3 protein: CASKIAGNDQETQYF
D gene: TRBD2; V gene: TRBV27; clone size: -; J gene: TRBJ2-3; CDR3 length: 17; CDR3 DNA: TGTGCCAGCAGTTCACCCTGGACTAGCGGGAGTACAGATACGCAGTATTTT; CDR3 protein: CASSSPWTSGSTDTQYF
D gene: TRBD1; V gene: TRBV7-9; clone size: -; J gene: TRBJ2-3; CDR3 length: 14; CDR3 DNA: TGTGCCAGCCGACCGGGACAGGGTGCAGATACGCAGTATTTT; CDR3 protein: CASRPGQGADTQYF
D gene: TRBD2; V gene: TRBV13; clone size: -; J gene: TRBJ2-7; CDR3 length: 18; CDR3 DNA: TGTGCCAGCAGTTCAGGGGACATACTAGCGGGAGGGCCGTACGAGCAGTACTTC; CDR3 protein: CASSSGDILAGGPYEQYF
D gene: TRBD1; V gene: TRBV19; clone size: -; J gene: TRBJ2-2; CDR3 length: 17; CDR3 DNA: TGTGCCAGTAGTACCCCCACAGGGGGCGATTACACCGGGGAGCTGTTTTTT; CDR3 protein: CASSTPTGGDYTGELFF
D gene: TRBD1; V gene: TRBV19; clone size: -; J gene: TRBJ1-1; CDR3 length: 15; CDR3 DNA: TGTGCCAGTAAGGGGACAGGGGGCCGGAGCACTGAAGCTTTCTTT; CDR3 protein: CASKGTGGRSTEAFF
D gene: -; V gene: TRBV6-1; clone size: -; J gene: TRBJ1-2; CDR3 length: 14; CDR3 DNA: TGTGCCAGCAGTGAATATGCGGGGGACTATGGCTACACCTTC; CDR3 protein: CASSEYAGDYGYTF
D gene: TRBD1; V gene: TRBV11-3; clone size: -; J gene: TRBJ2-1; CDR3 length: 15; CDR3 DNA: TGTGCCAGCAGCCCCGGGACAGTCTCCTACAATGAGCAGTTCTTC; CDR3 protein: CASSPGTVSYNEQFF
D gene: TRBD2; V gene: TRBV3-1/TRBV3-2; clone size: -; J gene: TRBJ2-3; CDR3 length: 15; CDR3 DNA: TGTGCCAGCAGCCAGACTAGCGTTGGCACAGATACGCAGTATTTT; CDR3 protein: CASSQTSVGTDTQYF
D gene: -; V gene: TRBV11-2; clone size: -; J gene: TRBJ1-1; CDR3 length: 16; CDR3 DNA: TGTGCCAGCAGCTTAGATCCCGGAGGGATAAACACTGAAGCTTTCTTT; CDR3 protein: CASSLDPGGINTEAFF
D gene: -; V gene: TRBV29-1; clone size: -; J gene: TRBJ2-1; CDR3 length: 14; CDR3 DNA: TGCAGCGTTCCCGGAGCCACCGTGCACAATGAGCAGTTCTTC; CDR3 protein: CSVPGATVHNEQFF
D gene: TRBD1; V gene: TRBV30; clone size: -; J gene: TRBJ1-1; CDR3 length: 15; CDR3 DNA: TGTGCCTGGAGTGTACCGGGCCGGACAGGGCTCGAAGCTTTCTTT; CDR3 protein: CAWSVPGRTGLEAFF
D gene: -; V gene: TRBV11-3; clone size: -; J gene: TRBJ2-6; CDR3 length: 12; CDR3 DNA: TGTGCCAGCAGCTTTGGGGAGGACGTCCTGACTTTC; CDR3 protein: CASSFGEDVLTF
D gene: -; V gene: TRBV24-1; clone size: few; J gene: TRBJ1-1; CDR3 length: 8; CDR3 DNA: TGTGCCACGTCGGAAGCTTTCTTT; CDR3 protein: CATSEAFF
D gene: -; V gene: TRBV27; clone size: -; J gene: TRBJ1-5; CDR3 length: 13; CDR3 DNA: TGTGCCAGCAGTTTATACCGAGGGCAGCCCCAGCATTTT; CDR3 protein: CASSLYRGQPQHF
D gene: -; V gene: TRBV5-8; clone size: once; J gene: TRBJ2-3; CDR3 length: 17; CDR3 DNA: TGTGCCAGCAGGATGGGGACTGGACAGGTTAGCACAGATACGCAGTATTTT; CDR3 protein: CASRMGTGQVSTDTQYF
D gene: -; V gene: TRBV4-2; clone size: -; J gene: TRBJ2-5; CDR3 length: 14; CDR3 DNA: TGTGCCAGCAGCCCCCGGGACTACCAAGAGACCCAGTACTTC; CDR3 protein: CASSPRDYQETQYF
D gene: -; V gene: TRBV25-1; clone size: -; J gene: TRBJ2-7; CDR3 length: 15; CDR3 DNA: TGTGCCAGCAGTCATAGAGGCCGGGACTCCTACGAGCAGTACTTC; CDR3 protein: CASSHRGRDSYEQYF
D gene: TRBD1; V gene: TRBV18; clone size: -; J gene: TRBJ2-7; CDR3 length: 15; CDR3 DNA: TGTGCCAGCTCACCACCCTCCGGACAGGGCTACGAGCAGTACTTC; CDR3 protein: CASSPPSGQGYEQYF
D gene: TRBD1; V gene: TRBV4-1; clone size: -; J gene: TRBJ2-7; CDR3 length: 16; CDR3 DNA: TGCGCCAGCAGCCTTACAGGGACAGGGAGAGAGTACGAGCAGTACTTC; CDR3 protein: CASSLTGTGREYEQYF
D gene: TRBD1; V gene: TRBV6-5; clone size: -; J gene: TRBJ2-1; CDR3 length: 13; CDR3 DNA: TGTGCCAGCAGAGGGACAGCCTACAATGAGCAGTTCTTC; CDR3 protein: CASRGTAYNEQFF
D gene: -; V gene: TRBV2; clone size: -; J gene: TRBJ2-5; CDR3 length: 12; CDR3 DNA: TGTGCCAGTTACCGGGACTCAGAGACCCAGTACTTC; CDR3 protein: CASYRDSETQYF
D gene: -; V gene: TRBV9; clone size: once; J gene: TRBJ2-5; CDR3 length: 16; CDR3 DNA: TGTGCCAGCAGCGTAGGAGGGGACTCGGGTTTTGGCACCCAGTACTTC; CDR3 protein: CASSVGGDSGFGTQYF
D gene: TRBD1; V gene: TRBV12-5; clone size: few; J gene: TRBJ1-5; CDR3 length: 18; CDR3 DNA: TGTGCTAGTGGTTTGTATTTTGGACAGGGGGCCGGCAATCAGCCCCAGCATTTT; CDR3 protein: CASGLYFGQGAGNQPQHF
D gene: -; V gene: TRBV7-8; clone size: -; J gene: TRBJ2-6; CDR3 length: 15; CDR3 DNA: TGTGCCAGCAGTTTTGGAGGTTCGTGGGCCAACGTCCTGACTTTC; CDR3 protein: CASSFGGSWANVLTF
D gene: -; V gene: TRBV9; clone size: -; J gene: TRBJ2-1; CDR3 length: 13; CDR3 DNA: TGTGCCAGCAGCGTAGGCCTGGGCCATGAGCAGTTCTTC; CDR3 protein: CASSVGLGHEQFF
D gene: -; V gene: TRBV4-1; clone size: -; J gene: TRBJ1-6; CDR3 length: 17; CDR3 DNA: TGCGCCAGCAGCCAAGAAGGTCGTGCCCTGGGGCATTCACCCCTCCACTTT; CDR3 protein: CASSQEGRALGHSPLHF
D gene: TRBD2; V gene: TRBV30; clone size: -; J gene: TRBJ2-7; CDR3 length: 13; CDR3 DNA: TGTGCCTGGAGGTCTAGCGGGAGTTACGAGCAGTACTTC; CDR3 protein: CAWRSSGSYEQYF
D gene: -; V gene: TRBV27; clone size: -; J gene: TRBJ1-2; CDR3 length: 14; CDR3 DNA: TGTGCCAGCAGTTTAAGACTAGGCGTTTATGGCTACACCTTC; CDR3 protein: CASSLRLGVYGYTF
D gene: TRBD1; V gene: TRBV7-9; clone size: -; J gene: TRBJ2-1; CDR3 length: 14; CDR3 DNA: TGTGCCAGCAGCCCGACAGGGGGTCAAGATGAGCAGTTCTTC; CDR3 protein: CASSPTGGQDEQFF
D gene: -; V gene: TRBV20-1; clone size: -; J gene: TRBJ1-2; CDR3 length: 15; CDR3 DNA: TGCAGTGCTAGTCATTCGGGACACGGAATCGATGGCTACACCTTC; CDR3 protein: CSASHSGHGIDGYTF
D gene: TRBD2; V gene: TRBV9; clone size: -; J gene: TRBJ2-7; CDR3 length: 14; CDR3 DNA: TGTGCCAGCAGTGGGACTAGCGGGAACTACGAGCAGTACTTC; CDR3 protein: CASSGTSGNYEQYF
D gene: -; V gene: TRBV24-1; clone size: -; J gene: TRBJ2-3; CDR3 length: 14; CDR3 DNA: TGTGCCACCAGAAAGACAGGCGGCACAGATACGCAGTATTTT; CDR3 protein: CATRKTGGTDTQYF
D gene: TRBD2; V gene: TRBV2; clone size: -; J gene: TRBJ2-3; CDR3 length: 16; CDR3 DNA: TGTGCCAGCAGTGAATATAGCGGGGGGCTCACAGATACGCAGTATTTT; CDR3 protein: CASSEYSGGLTDTQYF
D gene: TRBD1; V gene: TRBV3-1/TRBV3-2; clone size: -; J gene: TRBJ1-1; CDR3 length: 14; CDR3 DNA: TGTGCCAGCAGGGGGGACAGGGTGAACACTGAAGCTTTCTTT; CDR3 protein: CASRGDRVNTEAFF
D gene: TRBD2; V gene: TRBV5-5; clone size: -; J gene: TRBJ2-2; CDR3 length: 16; CDR3 DNA: TGTGCCAGCAGCTCTGGACTAGCGGGAGATTCCGGGGAGCTGTTTTTT; CDR3 protein: CASSSGLAGDSGELFF
D gene: TRBD2; V gene: TRBV7-2; clone size: -; J gene: TRBJ2-3; CDR3 length: 14; CDR3 DNA: TGTGCCAGCAGCTTAGCCGGGGGGGGCGATACGCAGTATTTT; CDR3 protein: CASSLAGGGDTQYF
D gene: -; V gene: TRBV6-2/TRBV6-3; clone size: -; J gene: TRBJ2-7; CDR3 length: 17; CDR3 DNA: TGTGCCAGCAGTTCCCTCTTCCACCGGGGTAAATCCCTCGAGCAGTACTTC; CDR3 protein: CASSSLFHRGKSLEQYF
D gene: TRBD2; V gene: TRBV7-9; clone size: -; J gene: TRBJ2-7; CDR3 length: 14; CDR3 DNA: TGTGCCAGCAGCTTCGGCGGGGGGTTCCGCGAGCAGTACTTC; CDR3 protein: CASSFGGGFREQYF
D gene: -; V gene: TRBV9; clone size: -; J gene: TRBJ1-5; CDR3 length: 15; CDR3 DNA: TGTGCCAGCAGTGTCACTGAAGATAGCAATCAGCCCCAGCATTTT; CDR3 protein: CASSVTEDSNQPQHF
D gene: TRBD1; V gene: TRBV7-7; clone size: few; J gene: TRBJ2-7; CDR3 length: 15; CDR3 DNA: TGTGCTAGCAGCTTGCGACAGGGACCCAACTACGAGCAGTACTTC; CDR3 protein: CASSLRQGPNYEQYF
D gene: TRBD2; V gene: TRBV7-3; clone size: once; J gene: TRBJ2-2; CDR3 length: 15; CDR3 DNA: TGTGCCAGCAGTATAAAAGCGGGAGTGGGCGGGGAGCTGTTTTTT; CDR3 protein: CASSIKAGVGGELFF
D gene: TRBD1; V gene: TRBV5-1; clone size: -; J gene: TRBJ1-1; CDR3 length: 17; CDR3 DNA: TGCGCCAGCAGCTCCCCCGGGACAGGGGGAATGAACACTGAAGCTTTCTTT; CDR3 protein: CASSSPGTGGMNTEAFF
D gene: -; V gene: TRBV6-5; clone size: once; J gene: TRBJ2-7; CDR3 length: 13; CDR3 DNA: TGTGCCACGGGTCGACAGCCTCTCTACGAGCAGTACTTC; CDR3 protein: CATGRQPLYEQYF
D gene: -; V gene: TRBV6-6; clone size: -; J gene: TRBJ2-2; CDR3 length: 15; CDR3 DNA: TGTGCCAGCACCCCGCAGCGGAGGGGCACCGGGGAGCTGTTTTTT; CDR3 protein: CASTPQRRGTGELFF
D gene: TRBD1; V gene: TRBV4-1; clone size: -; J gene: TRBJ1-1; CDR3 length: 16; CDR3 DNA: TGCGCCAGCAGTTTTACACCGGGACAGGGGGATACTGAAGCTTTCTTT; CDR3 protein: CASSFTPGQGDTEAFF
D gene: TRBD2; V gene: TRBV15; clone size: -; J gene: TRBJ2-2; CDR3 length: 15; CDR3 DNA: TGTGCCACCAGCAGAGACGGGAGGGCCACCGGGGAGCTGTTTTTT; CDR3 protein: CATSRDGRATGELFF
D gene: TRBD1; V gene: TRBV27; clone size: -; J gene: TRBJ1-5; CDR3 length: 14; CDR3 DNA: TGTGCCAGCTCAGGGGGCACGAGCAATCAGCCCCAGCATTTT; CDR3 protein: CASSGGTSNQPQHF
D gene: -; V gene: TRBV29-1; clone size: -; J gene: TRBJ2-2; CDR3 length: 12; CDR3 DNA: TGCAGCGCCAACGGGTACACCGGGGAGCTGTTTTTT; CDR3 protein: CSANGYTGELFF
D gene: TRBD2; V gene: TRBV7-9; clone size: -; J gene: TRBJ2-5; CDR3 length: 16; CDR3 DNA: TGTGCCAGCAGCCCGACGACTAGCGGGGCTGGGGAGACCCAGTACTTC; CDR3 protein: CASSPTTSGAGETQYF